This T cell receptor (beta chain) stems from a study of shared clonotypes between healthy human individuals. Whole-study context: Plates per donor: three CD4 naive, three CD4 memory, two CD8 naive, one CD8 memory. General study points: Blood alone was sampled, and tissue repertoires likely differ.

Per the germline V gene, CDR1 is MGHRA and CDR2 is YSYEKL. V lost 4 bases and J lost 2; bases outside the gene matches: 4. This CDR3 comprises 16 residues. Concerning this clone itself: Its antigen is currently unknown.

The data were produced by immunoSEQ multiplex PCR, yet TCRdb's version contains in-frame clones alone and is incomplete. Among around 550,000 clones listed, 85% to 95% were seen once. CD45RO-negative cells were positively selected for CCR7, leaving out terminally differentiated effector memory CD45RA+ cells. Sample: naive CD8+ T cells sorted from blood. The rearrangement joins TRBV4-1 to TRBJ2-7; 14 nucleotides agree with TRBD2. The receptor was derived from a woman aged 30 to 39 in good health. CDR3 loop: CASSLGTSGGPYEQYF. In DNA form, the CDR3 reads TGCGCCAGCAGCCTCGGGACTAGCGGGGGCCCCTACGAGCAGTACTTC.